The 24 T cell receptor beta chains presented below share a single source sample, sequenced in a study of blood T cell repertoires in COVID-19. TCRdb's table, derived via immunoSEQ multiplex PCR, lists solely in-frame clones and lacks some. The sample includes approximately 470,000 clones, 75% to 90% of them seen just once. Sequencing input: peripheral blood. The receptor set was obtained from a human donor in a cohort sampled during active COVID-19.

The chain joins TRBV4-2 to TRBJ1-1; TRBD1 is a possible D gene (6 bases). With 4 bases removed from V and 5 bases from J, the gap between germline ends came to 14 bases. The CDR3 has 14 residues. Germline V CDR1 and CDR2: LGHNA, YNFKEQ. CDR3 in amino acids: CASSLALRGTEAFF. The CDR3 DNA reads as TGTGCCAGCAGCCTGGCCCTAAGGGGGACTGAAGCTTTCTTT.

CDR3 nucleotide sequence: TGTGCCTGGAGTGTAGGGGCAGTTTTAACCTCTGGGGCCAACGTCCTGACTTTC. Its translation: CAWSVGAVLTSGANVLTF. The V and J genes are TRBV30 and TRBJ2-6; D may be TRBD1 (5 bases). This CDR3 has 18 residues. V lost 0 bases, J lost 0 bases, and 15 bases lay in between. Germline V CDR1 and CDR2: GTSNPN, SVGIG (reference sequence).

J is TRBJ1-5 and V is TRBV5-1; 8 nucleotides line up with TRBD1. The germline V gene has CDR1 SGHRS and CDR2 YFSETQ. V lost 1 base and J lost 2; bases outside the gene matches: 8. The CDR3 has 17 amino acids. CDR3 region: CASSLTARGLGNQPQHF. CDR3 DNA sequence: TGCGCCAGCAGCTTGACGGCCAGGGGGCTCGGCAATCAGCCCCAGCATTTT.

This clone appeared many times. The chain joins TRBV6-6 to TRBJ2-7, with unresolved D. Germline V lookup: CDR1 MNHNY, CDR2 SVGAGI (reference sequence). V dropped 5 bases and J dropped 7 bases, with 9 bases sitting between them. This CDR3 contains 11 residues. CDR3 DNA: TGTGCCAGCAGTGCCGAAGAGGAGCAGTACTTC. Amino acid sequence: CASSAEEEQYF.

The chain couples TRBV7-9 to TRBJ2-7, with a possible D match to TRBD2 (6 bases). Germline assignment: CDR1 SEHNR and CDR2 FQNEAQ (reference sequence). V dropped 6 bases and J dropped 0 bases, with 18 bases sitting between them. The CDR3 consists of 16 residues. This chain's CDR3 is CASRPIWTKNSYEQYF. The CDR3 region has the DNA TGTGCCAGCAGACCCATTTGGACTAAAAACTCCTACGAGCAGTACTTC.

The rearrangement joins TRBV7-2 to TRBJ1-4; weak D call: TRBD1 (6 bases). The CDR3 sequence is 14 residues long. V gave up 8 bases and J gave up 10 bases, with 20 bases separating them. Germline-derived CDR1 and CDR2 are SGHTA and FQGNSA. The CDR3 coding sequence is TGTGCCAGCGCAAGGGACACGTCCTCGGGAAAACTGTTTTTT. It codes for CASARDTSSGKLFF.

CDR3 in amino acids: CASSQGHLSGANVLTF. CDR3 sequence (DNA): TGCGCCAGCAGCCAGGGACACCTCTCTGGGGCCAACGTCCTGACTTTC. V and J are TRBV4-1 and TRBJ2-6, with D possibly being TRBD1 (6 bases). This CDR3 region has 16 residues. Germline lookup yields CDR1 MGHRA and CDR2 YSYEKL. V was trimmed by 3 bases and J by 0 bases, leaving 9 bases between them.

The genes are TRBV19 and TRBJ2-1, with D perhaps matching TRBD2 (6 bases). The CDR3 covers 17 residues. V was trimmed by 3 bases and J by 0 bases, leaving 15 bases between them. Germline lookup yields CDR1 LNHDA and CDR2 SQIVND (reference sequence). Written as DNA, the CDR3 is TGTGCCAGTAGTATCCCGGGACTTTCGAGCTCCTACAATGAGCAGTTCTTC. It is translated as CASSIPGLSSSYNEQFF.

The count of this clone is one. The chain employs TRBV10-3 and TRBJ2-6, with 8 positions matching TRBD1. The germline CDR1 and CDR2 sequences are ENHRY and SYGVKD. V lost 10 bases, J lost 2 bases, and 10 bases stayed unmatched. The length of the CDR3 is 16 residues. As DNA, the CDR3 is TGTGCCACCGGGGAGACGGACAGGGCTGGGGCCAACGTCCTGACTTTC. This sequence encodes CATGETDRAGANVLTF.

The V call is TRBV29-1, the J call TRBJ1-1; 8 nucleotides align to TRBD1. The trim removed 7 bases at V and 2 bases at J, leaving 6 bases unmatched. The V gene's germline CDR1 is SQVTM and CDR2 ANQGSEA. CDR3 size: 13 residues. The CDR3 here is CSATGQANTEAFF. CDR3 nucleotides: TGCAGCGCGACGGGACAGGCTAACACTGAAGCTTTCTTT.

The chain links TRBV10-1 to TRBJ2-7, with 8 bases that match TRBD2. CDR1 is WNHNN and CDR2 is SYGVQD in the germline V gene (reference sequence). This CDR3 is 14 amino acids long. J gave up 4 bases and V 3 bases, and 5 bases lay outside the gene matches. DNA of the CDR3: TGCGCCAGCAGTGAAAGCGGGAGAACGTACGAGCAGTACTTC. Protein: CASSESGRTYEQYF.

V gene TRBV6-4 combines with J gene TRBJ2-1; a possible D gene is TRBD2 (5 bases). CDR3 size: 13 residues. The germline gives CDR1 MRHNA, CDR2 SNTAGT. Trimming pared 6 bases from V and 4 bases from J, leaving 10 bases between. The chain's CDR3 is CASSGDSYNEQFF. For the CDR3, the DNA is TGTGCCAGCAGCGGGGATTCTTACAATGAGCAGTTCTTC.

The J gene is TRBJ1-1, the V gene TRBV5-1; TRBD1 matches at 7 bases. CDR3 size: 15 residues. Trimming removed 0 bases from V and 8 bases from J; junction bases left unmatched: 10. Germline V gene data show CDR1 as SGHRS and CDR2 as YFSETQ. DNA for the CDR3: TGCGCCAGCAGCTTGGAAGGCAGGGGGTACGAGGAAGCTTTCTTT. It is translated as CASSLEGRGYEEAFF.

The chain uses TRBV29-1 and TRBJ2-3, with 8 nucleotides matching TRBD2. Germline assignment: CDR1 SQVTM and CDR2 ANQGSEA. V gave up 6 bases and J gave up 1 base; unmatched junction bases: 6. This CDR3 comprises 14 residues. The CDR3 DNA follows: TGCAGCGTCCCAGCGGGAGCTGGCACAGATACGCAGTATTTT. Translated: CSVPAGAGTDTQYF.

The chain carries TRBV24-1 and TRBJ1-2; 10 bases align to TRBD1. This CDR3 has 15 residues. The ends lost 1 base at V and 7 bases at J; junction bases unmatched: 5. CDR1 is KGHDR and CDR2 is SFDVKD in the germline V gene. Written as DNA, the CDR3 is TGTGCCACCAGTGATTTTGCCCGGACAGGGGGTGGCTACACCTTC. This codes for CATSDFARTGGGYTF.

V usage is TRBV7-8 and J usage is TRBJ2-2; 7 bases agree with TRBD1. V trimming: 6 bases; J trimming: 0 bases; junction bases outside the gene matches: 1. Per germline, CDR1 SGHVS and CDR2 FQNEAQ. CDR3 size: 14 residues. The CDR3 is CASSTGANTGELFF. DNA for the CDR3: TGTGCCAGCAGTACAGGGGCGAACACCGGGGAGCTGTTTTTT.

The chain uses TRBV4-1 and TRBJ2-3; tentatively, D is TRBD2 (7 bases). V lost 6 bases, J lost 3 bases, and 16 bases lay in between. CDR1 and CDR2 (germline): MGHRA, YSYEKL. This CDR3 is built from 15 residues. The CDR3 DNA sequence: TGCGCCAGCAGTCGCGAGGGGGGGGGTACAGATACGCAGTATTTT. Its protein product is CASSREGGGTDTQYF.

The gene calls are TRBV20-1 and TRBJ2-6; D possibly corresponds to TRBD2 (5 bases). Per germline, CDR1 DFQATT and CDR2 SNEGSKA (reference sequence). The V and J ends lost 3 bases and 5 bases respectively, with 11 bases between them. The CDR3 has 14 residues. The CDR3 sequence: CSASDRGRANVLTF. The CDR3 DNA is TGCAGTGCTAGTGACCGGGGTAGGGCCAACGTCCTGACTTTC.

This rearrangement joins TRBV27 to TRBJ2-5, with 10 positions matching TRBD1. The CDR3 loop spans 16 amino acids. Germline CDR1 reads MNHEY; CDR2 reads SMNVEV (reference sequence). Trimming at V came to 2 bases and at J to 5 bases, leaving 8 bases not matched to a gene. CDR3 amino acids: CASSLRRQGALETQYF. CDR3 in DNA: TGTGCCAGCAGTTTACGAAGACAGGGGGCATTGGAGACCCAGTACTTC.

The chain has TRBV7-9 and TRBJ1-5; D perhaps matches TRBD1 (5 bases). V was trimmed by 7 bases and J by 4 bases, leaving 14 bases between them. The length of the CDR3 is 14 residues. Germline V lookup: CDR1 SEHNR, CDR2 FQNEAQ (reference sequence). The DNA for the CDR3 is TGTGCCAGCACCCTCTCGGGGACTAATCAGCCCCAGCATTTT. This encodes CASTLSGTNQPQHF.

As DNA, the CDR3 is TGTGCCAGCTCACCTCGCCAGGTTGGCGAGCAGTACTTC. It translates to CASSPRQVGEQYF. The genes are TRBV18 and TRBJ2-7, with unresolved D. The germline V gene has CDR1 KGHSH and CDR2 LQKENI. The V end was cut by 3 bases, the J end by 6 bases, with 12 bases between. This CDR3 has 13 amino acids.

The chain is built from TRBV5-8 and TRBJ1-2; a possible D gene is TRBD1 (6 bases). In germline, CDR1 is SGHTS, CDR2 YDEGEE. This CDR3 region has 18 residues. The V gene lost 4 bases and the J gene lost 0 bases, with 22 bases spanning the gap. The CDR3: CASSPRLLSRDTNYGYTF. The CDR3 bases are TGTGCCAGCAGCCCCCGGTTACTGTCAAGGGACACTAACTATGGCTACACCTTC.

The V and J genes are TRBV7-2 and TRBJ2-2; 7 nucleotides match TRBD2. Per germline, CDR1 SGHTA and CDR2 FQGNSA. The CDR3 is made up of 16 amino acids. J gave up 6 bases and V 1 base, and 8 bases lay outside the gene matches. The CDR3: CASSLGGAGVAGELFF. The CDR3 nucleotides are TGTGCCAGCAGCTTAGGGGGCGCGGGAGTGGCCGGGGAGCTGTTTTTT.

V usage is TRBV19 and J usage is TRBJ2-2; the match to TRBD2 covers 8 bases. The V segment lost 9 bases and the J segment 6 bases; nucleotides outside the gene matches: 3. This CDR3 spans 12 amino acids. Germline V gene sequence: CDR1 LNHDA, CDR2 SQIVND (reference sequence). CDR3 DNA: TGTGCCAGCCCGGGAGGGGCCGGGGAGCTGTTTTTT. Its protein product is CASPGGAGELFF. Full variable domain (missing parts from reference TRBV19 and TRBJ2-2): DGGITQSPKYLFRKEGQNVTLSCEQNLNHDAMYWYRQDPGQGLRLIYYSQIVNDFQKGDIAEGYSVSREKKESFPLTVTSAQKNPTAFYLCASPGGAGELFFGEGSRLTVL.